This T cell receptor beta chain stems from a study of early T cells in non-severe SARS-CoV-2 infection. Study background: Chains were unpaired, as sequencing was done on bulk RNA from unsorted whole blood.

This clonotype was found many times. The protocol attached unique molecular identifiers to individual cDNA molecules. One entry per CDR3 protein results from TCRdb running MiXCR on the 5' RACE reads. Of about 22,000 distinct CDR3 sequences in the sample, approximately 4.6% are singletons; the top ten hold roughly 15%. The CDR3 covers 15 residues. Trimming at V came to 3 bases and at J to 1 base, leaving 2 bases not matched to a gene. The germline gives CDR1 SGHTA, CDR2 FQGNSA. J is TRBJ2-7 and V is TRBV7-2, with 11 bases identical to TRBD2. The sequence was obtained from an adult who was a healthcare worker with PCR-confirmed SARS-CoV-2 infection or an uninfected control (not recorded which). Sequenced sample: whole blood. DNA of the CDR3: TGTGCCAGCAGCTTGGGACTAGCGGCGTCCTACGAGCAGTACTTC. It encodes CASSLGLAASYEQYF.